This TCR beta chain was found in a study of T-cell memory formation after mild COVID-19. Findings and limits, study-wide: Clones that contracted from day 15 to 85 were balanced CD4/CD8, while later expanders leaned CD4+.

This CDR3 contains 14 residues. From germline, CDR1 is DFQATT and CDR2 SNEGSKA (reference sequence). J lost 4 bases, V lost 0 bases, and 5 bases had no gene match. Libraries for TCRalpha and TCRbeta carried sample barcodes and unique molecular identifiers via 5'RACE. TCRdb independently ran MiXCR on the 5' RACE reads; one entry per CDR3 protein. Of roughly 450,000 distinct CDR3 sequences in the sample, around a sixth were seen once. This clonotype was seen only a few times. Its antigen is not identified. The chain employs TRBV20-1 and TRBJ2-7; 8 bases agree with TRBD2. The source is an adult woman who had mild COVID-19 (a few samples of this study predate the infection). Cell type and time point are not known. The sample was PBMCs or a T cell subset sorted from them (not recorded which). The CDR3 nucleotides are TGCAGTGCTAGAGATGTGACGGGAGGGTACGAGCAGTACTTC. Translating gives CSARDVTGGYEQYF.